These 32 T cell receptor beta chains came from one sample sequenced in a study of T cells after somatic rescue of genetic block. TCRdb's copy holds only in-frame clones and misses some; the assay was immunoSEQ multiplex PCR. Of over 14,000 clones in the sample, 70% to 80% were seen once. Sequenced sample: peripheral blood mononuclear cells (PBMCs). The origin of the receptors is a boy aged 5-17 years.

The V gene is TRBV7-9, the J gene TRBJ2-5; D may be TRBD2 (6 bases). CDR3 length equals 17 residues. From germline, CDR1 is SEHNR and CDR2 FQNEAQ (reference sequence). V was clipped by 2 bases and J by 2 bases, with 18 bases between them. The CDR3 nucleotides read TGTGCCAGCAGCTTACACGGGAGTTATGGGGTTCAAGAGACCCAGTACTTC. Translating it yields CASSLHGSYGVQETQYF.

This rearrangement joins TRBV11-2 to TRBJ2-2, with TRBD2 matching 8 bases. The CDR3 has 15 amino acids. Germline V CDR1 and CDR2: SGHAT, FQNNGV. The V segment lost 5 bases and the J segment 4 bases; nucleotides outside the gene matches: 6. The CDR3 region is CASSPREGGTGELFF. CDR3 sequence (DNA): TGTGCCAGCAGCCCCCGGGAGGGTGGCACCGGGGAGCTGTTTTTT.

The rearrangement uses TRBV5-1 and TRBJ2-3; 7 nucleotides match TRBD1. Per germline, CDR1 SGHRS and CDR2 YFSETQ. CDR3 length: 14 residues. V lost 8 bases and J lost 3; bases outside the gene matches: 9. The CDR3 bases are TGCGCCAGTCACCGGGACAGAGGGACAGATACGCAGTATTTT. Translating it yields CASHRDRGTDTQYF.

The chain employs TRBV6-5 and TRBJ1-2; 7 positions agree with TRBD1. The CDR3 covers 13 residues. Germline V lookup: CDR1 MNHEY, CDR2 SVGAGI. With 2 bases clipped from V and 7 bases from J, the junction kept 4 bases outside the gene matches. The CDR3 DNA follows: TGTGCCAGCAGTTACGACAGGGTGGGTGGCTACACCTTC. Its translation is CASSYDRVGGYTF.

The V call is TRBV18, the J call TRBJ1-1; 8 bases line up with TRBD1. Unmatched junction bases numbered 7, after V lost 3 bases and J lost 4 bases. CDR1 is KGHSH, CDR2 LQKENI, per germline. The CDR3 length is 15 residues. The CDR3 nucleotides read TGTGCCAGCTCACCGCAACCACAGGGGGGCACTGAAGCTTTCTTT. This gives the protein CASSPQPQGGTEAFF.

The CDR3 loop is CASSFSVAYEQYF. Here the CDR3 DNA reads TGTGCCAGCAGCTTCTCCGTTGCCTACGAGCAGTACTTC. The chain recombines TRBV6-5 with TRBJ2-7; D unresolved. This CDR3 is 13 amino acids long. The germline CDR1 and CDR2 sequences are MNHEY and SVGAGI. V dropped 6 bases and J dropped 2 bases, with 11 bases sitting between them.

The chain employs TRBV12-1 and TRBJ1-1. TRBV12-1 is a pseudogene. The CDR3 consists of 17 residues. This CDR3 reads CASSFAQAGPSITEAFF. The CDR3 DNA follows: TGTGCCAGCAGCTTTGCGCAGGCGGGGCCCTCGATAACTGAAGCTTTCTTT.

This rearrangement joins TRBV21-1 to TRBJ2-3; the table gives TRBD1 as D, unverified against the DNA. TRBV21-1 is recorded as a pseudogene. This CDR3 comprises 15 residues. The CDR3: CASSRLTGGTDTQYF. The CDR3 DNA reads TGTGCCAGCAGCCGCCTGACAGGGGGCACAGATACGCAGTATTTT.

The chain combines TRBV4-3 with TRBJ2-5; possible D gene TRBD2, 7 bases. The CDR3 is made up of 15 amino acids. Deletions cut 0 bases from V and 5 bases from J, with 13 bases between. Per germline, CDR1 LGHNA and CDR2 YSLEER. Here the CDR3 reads CASSQEGGLRETQYF. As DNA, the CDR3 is TGCGCCAGCAGCCAAGAGGGGGGGCTACGGGAGACCCAGTACTTC.

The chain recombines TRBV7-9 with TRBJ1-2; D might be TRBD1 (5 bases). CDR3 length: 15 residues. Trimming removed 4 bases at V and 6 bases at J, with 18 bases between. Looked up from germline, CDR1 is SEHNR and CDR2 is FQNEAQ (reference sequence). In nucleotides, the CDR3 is TGTGCCAGCAGCTCCCCCTTCGGGGGGGGAGATGGCTACACCTTC. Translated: CASSSPFGGGDGYTF.

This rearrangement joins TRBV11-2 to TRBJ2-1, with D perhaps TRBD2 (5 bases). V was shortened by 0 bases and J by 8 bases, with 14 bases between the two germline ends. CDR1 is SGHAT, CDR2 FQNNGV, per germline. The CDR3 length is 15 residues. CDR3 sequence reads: CASSLDLPSLHEQFF. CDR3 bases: TGTGCCAGCAGCTTAGATCTCCCTAGCCTACATGAGCAGTTCTTC. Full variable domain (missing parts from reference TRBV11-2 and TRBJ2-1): EAGVAQSPRYKIIEKRQSVAFWCNPISGHATLYWYQQILGQGPKLLIQFQNNGVVDDSQLPKDRFSAERLKGVDSTLKIQPAKLEDSAVYLCASSLDLPSLHEQFFGPGTRLTVL.

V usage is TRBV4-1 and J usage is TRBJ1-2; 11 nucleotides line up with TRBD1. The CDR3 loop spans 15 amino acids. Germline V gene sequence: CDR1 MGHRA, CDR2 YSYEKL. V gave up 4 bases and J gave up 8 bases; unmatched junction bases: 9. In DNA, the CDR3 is TGCGCCAGCAGCCCACTCGGACAGGGGGCGGTAGGCTACACCTTC. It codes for CASSPLGQGAVGYTF.

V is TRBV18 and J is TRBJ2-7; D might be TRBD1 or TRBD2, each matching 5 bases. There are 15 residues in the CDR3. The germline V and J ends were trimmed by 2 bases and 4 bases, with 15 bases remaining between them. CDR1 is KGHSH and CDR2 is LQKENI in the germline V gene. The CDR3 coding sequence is TGTGCCAGCTCACCAGGGGGTCCCCAACCTTACGAGCAGTACTTC. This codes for CASSPGGPQPYEQYF.

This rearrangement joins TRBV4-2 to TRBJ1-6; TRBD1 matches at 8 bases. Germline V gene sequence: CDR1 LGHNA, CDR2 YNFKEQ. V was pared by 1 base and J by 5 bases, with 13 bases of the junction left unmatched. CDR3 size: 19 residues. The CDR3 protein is CASSQVKTVLDRDNSPLHF. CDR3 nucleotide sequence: TGTGCCAGCAGCCAAGTTAAGACAGTCTTGGACAGGGATAATTCACCCCTCCACTTT.

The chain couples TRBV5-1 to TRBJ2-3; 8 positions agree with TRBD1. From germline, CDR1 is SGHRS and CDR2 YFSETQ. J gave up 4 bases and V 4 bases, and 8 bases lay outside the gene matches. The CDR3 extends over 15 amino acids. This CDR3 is CASSLQGAGADTQYF. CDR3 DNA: TGCGCCAGCAGCCTTCAGGGGGCAGGGGCAGATACGCAGTATTTT. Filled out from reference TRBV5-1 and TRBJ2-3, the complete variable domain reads KAGVTQTPRYLIKTRGQQVTLSCSPISGHRSVSWYQQTPGQGLQFLFEYFSETQRNKGNFPGRFSGRQFSNSRSEMNVSTLELGDSALYLCASSLQGAGADTQYFGPGTRLTVL.

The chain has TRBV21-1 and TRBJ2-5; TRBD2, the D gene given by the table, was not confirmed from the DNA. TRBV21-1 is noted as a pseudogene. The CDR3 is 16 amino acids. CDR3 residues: CASSKGPGKGKETQYF. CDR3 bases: TGTGCCAGCAGCAAAGGGCCGGGGAAGGGCAAAGAGACCCAGTACTTC.

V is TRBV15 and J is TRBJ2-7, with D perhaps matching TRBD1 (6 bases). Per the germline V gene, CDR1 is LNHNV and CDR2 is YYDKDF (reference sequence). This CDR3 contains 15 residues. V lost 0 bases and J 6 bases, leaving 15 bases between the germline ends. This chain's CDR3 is CATSRDWGLVPEQYF. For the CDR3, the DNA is TGTGCCACCAGCAGAGATTGGGGGCTAGTTCCCGAGCAGTACTTC.

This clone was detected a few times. The CDR3 sequence: CASSPRDRGQETQYF. The DNA for the CDR3 is TGTGCCAGCAGCCCCCGGGACAGGGGCCAAGAGACCCAGTACTTC. The J gene is TRBJ2-5, the V gene TRBV16; 10 bases match TRBD1. Germline CDR1 KGHSY, CDR2 FQNENV. The trim removed 4 bases at V and 1 base at J, leaving 3 bases unmatched. This CDR3 spans 15 amino acids.

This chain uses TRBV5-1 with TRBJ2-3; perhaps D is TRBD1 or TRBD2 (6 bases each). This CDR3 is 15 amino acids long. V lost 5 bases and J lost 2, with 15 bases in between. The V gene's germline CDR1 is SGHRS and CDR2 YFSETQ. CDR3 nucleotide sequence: TGCGCCAGCAGAGTAAACGGGGGCTCCACAGATACGCAGTATTTT. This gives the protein CASRVNGGSTDTQYF.

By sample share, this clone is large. CDR3 region: CASSPSNDRGRETQYF. In nucleotides, the CDR3 is TGTGCCAGCTCACCGAGCAACGACAGGGGGCGAGAGACCCAGTACTTC. The rearrangement links TRBV18 to TRBJ2-5; 10 positions match TRBD1. Germline trimming cut 3 bases from V and 4 bases from J; bases unmatched to any gene: 8. The CDR3 runs to 16 residues. Germline V gene data show CDR1 as KGHSH and CDR2 as LQKENI.

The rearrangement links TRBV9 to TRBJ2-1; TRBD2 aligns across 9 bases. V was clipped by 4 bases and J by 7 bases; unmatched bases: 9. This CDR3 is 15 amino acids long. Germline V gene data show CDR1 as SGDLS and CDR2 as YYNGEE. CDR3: CASSPGTSSLNEQFF. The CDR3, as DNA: TGTGCCAGCAGCCCCGGGACTAGCAGTCTAAATGAGCAGTTCTTC.

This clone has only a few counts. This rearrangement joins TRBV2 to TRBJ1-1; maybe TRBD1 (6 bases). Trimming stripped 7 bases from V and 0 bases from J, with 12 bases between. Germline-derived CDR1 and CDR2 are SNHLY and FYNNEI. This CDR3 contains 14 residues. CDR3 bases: TGTGCCAGCACGGGGAACAGGGTGAACACTGAAGCTTTCTTT. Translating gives CASTGNRVNTEAFF.

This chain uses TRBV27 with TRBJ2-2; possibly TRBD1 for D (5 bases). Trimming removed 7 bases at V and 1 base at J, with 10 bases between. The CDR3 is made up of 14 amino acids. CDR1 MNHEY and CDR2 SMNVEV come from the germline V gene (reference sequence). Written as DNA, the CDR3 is TGTGCCAGCACCTTCAGGGAGAACACCGGGGAGCTGTTTTTT. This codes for CASTFRENTGELFF.

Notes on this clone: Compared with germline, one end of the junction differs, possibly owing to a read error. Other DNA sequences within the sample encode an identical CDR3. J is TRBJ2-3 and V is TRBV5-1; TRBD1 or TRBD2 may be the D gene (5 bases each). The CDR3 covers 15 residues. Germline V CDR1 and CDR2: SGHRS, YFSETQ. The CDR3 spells CASSAAGTLGDTQYF. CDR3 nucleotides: TGCGCCAGCAGCGCAGCCGGGACGCTGGGAGATACACAGTATTTT.

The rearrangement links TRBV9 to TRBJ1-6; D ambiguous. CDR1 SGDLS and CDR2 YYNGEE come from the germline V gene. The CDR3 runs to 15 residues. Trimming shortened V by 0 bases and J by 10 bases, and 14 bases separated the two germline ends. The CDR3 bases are TGTGCCAGCAGCGTAGATGGGAGGGAAGGCTCACCCCTCCACTTT. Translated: CASSVDGREGSPLHF.

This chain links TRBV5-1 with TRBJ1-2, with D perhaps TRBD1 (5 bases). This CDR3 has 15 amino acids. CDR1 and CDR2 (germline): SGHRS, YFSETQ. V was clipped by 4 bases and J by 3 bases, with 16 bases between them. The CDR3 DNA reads TGCGCCAGCAGCCTCAGGGTAGGACGTGACTATGGCTACACCTTC. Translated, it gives CASSLRVGRDYGYTF. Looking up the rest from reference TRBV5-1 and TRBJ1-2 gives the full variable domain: KAGVTQTPRYLIKTRGQQVTLSCSPISGHRSVSWYQQTPGQGLQFLFEYFSETQRNKGNFPGRFSGRQFSNSRSEMNVSTLELGDSALYLCASSLRVGRDYGYTFGSGTRLTVV.

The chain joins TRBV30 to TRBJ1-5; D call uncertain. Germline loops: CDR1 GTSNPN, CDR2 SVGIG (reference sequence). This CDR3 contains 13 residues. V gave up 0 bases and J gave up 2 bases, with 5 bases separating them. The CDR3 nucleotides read TGTGCCTGGAGTGTACAAGGCAATCAGCCCCAGCATTTT. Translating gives CAWSVQGNQPQHF. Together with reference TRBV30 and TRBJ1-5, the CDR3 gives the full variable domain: SQTIHQWPATLVQPVGSPLSLECTVEGTSNPNLYWYRQAAGRGLQLLFYSVGIGQISSEVPQNLSASRPQDRQFILSSKKLLLSDSGFYLCAWSVQGNQPQHFGDGTRLSIL.

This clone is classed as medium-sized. CDR3 nucleotide sequence: TGTGCCAGCAGCTTGCCCTACGGGAGTTTGGAGCAGTTCTTC. Protein: CASSLPYGSLEQFF. V gene TRBV5-6 combines with J gene TRBJ2-1, with D possibly being TRBD2 (6 bases). The CDR3 length is 14 residues. V was clipped by 1 base and J by 10 bases, with 15 bases between them. Germline V lookup: CDR1 SGHDT, CDR2 YYEEEE.

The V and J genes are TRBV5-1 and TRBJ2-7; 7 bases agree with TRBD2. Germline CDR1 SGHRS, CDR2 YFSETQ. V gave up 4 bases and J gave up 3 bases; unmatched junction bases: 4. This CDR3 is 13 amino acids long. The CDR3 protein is CASSGGDLYEQYF. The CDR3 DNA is TGCGCCAGCAGCGGGGGGGACCTCTACGAGCAGTACTTC.

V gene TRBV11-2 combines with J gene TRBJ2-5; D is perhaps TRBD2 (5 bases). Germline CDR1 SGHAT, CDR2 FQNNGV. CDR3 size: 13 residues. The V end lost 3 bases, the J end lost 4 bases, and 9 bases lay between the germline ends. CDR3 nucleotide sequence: TGTGCCAGCAGCTTTAGCGTGGGAGAGACCCAGTACTTC. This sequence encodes CASSFSVGETQYF.

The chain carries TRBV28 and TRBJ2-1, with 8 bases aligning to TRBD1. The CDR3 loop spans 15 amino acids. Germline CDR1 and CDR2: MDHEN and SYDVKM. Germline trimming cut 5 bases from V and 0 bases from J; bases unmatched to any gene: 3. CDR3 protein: CASSTQGASYNEQFF. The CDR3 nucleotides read TGTGCCAGCAGTACTCAGGGGGCCTCCTACAATGAGCAGTTCTTC.

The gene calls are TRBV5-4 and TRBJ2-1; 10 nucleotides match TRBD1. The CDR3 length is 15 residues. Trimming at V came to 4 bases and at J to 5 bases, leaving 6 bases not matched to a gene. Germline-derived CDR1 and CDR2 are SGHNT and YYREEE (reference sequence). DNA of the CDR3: TGTGCCAGCAGCCTCCGGACAGGGGGGAACAATGAGCAGTTCTTC. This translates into CASSLRTGGNNEQFF.